The 14 T cell receptor beta chains below come from one sample, sequenced in a study of control samples from healthy donors and cancer patients. Sequencing was performed with immunoSEQ multiplex PCR; in TCRdb, only in-frame clones are kept and a portion is missing. The profile shows 100,000 to 150,000 clones, around nine tenths of them singletons. Sequencing was performed on blood. These receptors were obtained from a man aged 18-30 years in good health.

This clone was seen just once. The chain uses TRBV5-1 and TRBJ2-5; 10 nucleotides line up with TRBD2. V shed 4 bases, J shed 5 bases, and the junction held 11 bases outside the gene matches. This CDR3 has 16 amino acids. Germline values: CDR1 SGHRS, CDR2 YFSETQ. The CDR3 loop reads CASSLNPAGGQETQYF. The CDR3 DNA follows: TGCGCCAGCAGCCTAAACCCAGCGGGGGGGCAGGAGACCCAGTACTTC.

This clone appeared once. The chain links TRBV18 to TRBJ1-2; no clear D gene. With 3 bases removed from V and 6 bases from J, the gap between germline ends came to 8 bases. The CDR3 length is 12 residues. Germline loops: CDR1 KGHSH, CDR2 LQKENI. The CDR3 bases are TGTGCCAGCTCACCCCCGGGAGATGGCTACACCTTC. It codes for CASSPPGDGYTF. Drawing the rest from reference TRBV18 and TRBJ1-2, the complete variable domain is NAGVMQNPRHLVRRRGQEARLRCSPMKGHSHVYWYRQLPEEGLKFMVYLQKENIIDESGMPKERFSAEFPKEGPSILRIQQVVRGDSAAYFCASSPPGDGYTFGSGTRLTVV.

The chain links TRBV12-2 to TRBJ1-2; TRBD1 was called by the table and not checked on the DNA. TRBV12-2 corresponds to a pseudogene. The CDR3 contains 17 residues. CDR3 region: CASRFRYPRGVNYGYTF. CDR3 DNA: TGTGCAAGTCGCTTTAGGTACCCCAGGGGAGTAAACTATGGCTACACCTTC.

The rearrangement joins TRBV6-6 to TRBJ1-4; D remains unclear. Trimming took 6 bases from V and 7 from J, leaving 21 bases between them. CDR3 size: 16 residues. The germline gives CDR1 MNHNY, CDR2 SVGAGI (reference sequence). Here the CDR3 DNA reads TGTGCCAGCAGCCGAGGCGTGGGGAGGGAGGGTGAAAAACTGTTTTTT. Amino acid sequence: CASSRGVGREGEKLFF.

CDR3 region: CASSPHGRGPPYGYTF. The CDR3 DNA follows: TGCGCCAGCAGCCCTCATGGGCGGGGCCCTCCCTATGGCTACACCTTC. The rearrangement links TRBV5-1 to TRBJ1-2; the D gene is possibly TRBD1 (5 bases). Trimming took off 4 bases at V and 4 bases at J, with 20 bases between the two ends. Germline V lookup: CDR1 SGHRS, CDR2 YFSETQ. The CDR3 sequence is 16 residues long. The full variable domain, its missing parts supplied by reference TRBV5-1 and TRBJ1-2, is KAGVTQTPRYLIKTRGQQVTLSCSPISGHRSVSWYQQTPGQGLQFLFEYFSETQRNKGNFPGRFSGRQFSNSRSEMNVSTLELGDSALYLCASSPHGRGPPYGYTFGSGTRLTVV.

The chain employs TRBV2 and TRBJ2-7; a possible D gene is TRBD2 (7 bases). Per the germline V gene, CDR1 is SNHLY and CDR2 is FYNNEI. The CDR3 is made up of 14 amino acids. With 4 bases removed from V and 6 bases from J, the gap between germline ends came to 16 bases. The CDR3 bases are TGTGCCAGCAGTGGAGGGGGGGGACTCTCCGAGCAGTACTTC. Translated: CASSGGGGLSEQYF.

This chain connects TRBV12-3 or TRBV12-4 to TRBJ2-7; D remains unclear. The CDR3 has 13 residues. With 3 bases removed from V and 7 bases from J, the gap between germline ends came to 13 bases. CDR3 nucleotide sequence: TGTGCCAGCAGTTTCCAAGCGTCTGGTGAGCAGTACTTC. It codes for CASSFQASGEQYF.

The chain carries TRBV3-1 (or the pseudogene TRBV3-2) and TRBJ2-7, with TRBD2 matching 12 bases. The CDR3 runs to 14 residues. V shed 4 bases and J 5 bases; nucleotides not matched to a gene: 3. Looked up from germline, CDR1 is LGHDT and CDR2 is YNNKEL (reference sequence). CDR3 sequence: CASSPGLAGDEQYF. The CDR3 DNA sequence: TGTGCCAGCAGCCCGGGACTAGCGGGTGACGAGCAGTACTTC.

The V gene is TRBV9, the J gene TRBJ2-1; 12 bases are shared with TRBD2. The CDR3 is made up of 14 amino acids. The germline CDR1 and CDR2 sequences are SGDLS and YYNGEE. V shed 4 bases, J shed 5 bases, and the junction held 1 base outside the gene matches. For the CDR3, the DNA is TGTGCCAGCAGCCGGACTAGCGGGAACAATGAGCAGTTCTTC. Amino acid sequence: CASSRTSGNNEQFF.

The V gene is TRBV10-3, the J gene TRBJ1-2; TRBD1 is a possible D gene (5 bases). Germline CDR1 is ENHRY and CDR2 is SYGVKD. This CDR3 has 13 amino acids. Trimming stripped 1 base from V and 8 bases from J, with 11 bases between. The chain's CDR3 is CAISELSGRGYTF. DNA for the CDR3: TGTGCCATCAGTGAGTTGTCGGGGCGAGGCTACACCTTC.

V usage is TRBV5-1 and J usage is TRBJ1-2; maybe TRBD1 (6 bases). CDR3 size: 15 residues. The germline V gene has CDR1 SGHRS and CDR2 YFSETQ. V was clipped by 0 bases and J by 3 bases, with 12 bases between them. The CDR3 DNA sequence: TGCGCCAGCAGCTTGGTGGCAGGGGTAGACTATGGCTACACCTTC. Protein product: CASSLVAGVDYGYTF. The variable domain in full, with the rest retrieved from reference TRBV5-1 and TRBJ1-2, is KAGVTQTPRYLIKTRGQQVTLSCSPISGHRSVSWYQQTPGQGLQFLFEYFSETQRNKGNFPGRFSGRQFSNSRSEMNVSTLELGDSALYLCASSLVAGVDYGYTFGSGTRLTVV.

V and J are TRBV12-5 and TRBJ2-7; either TRBD1 or TRBD2 may supply D (6 bases each). This CDR3 is built from 16 residues. In germline, CDR1 is LGHNT, CDR2 FRNRAP. Trimming shortened V by 0 bases and J by 2 bases, and 14 bases separated the two germline ends. The CDR3 protein is CASGLVLGGGPYEQYF. The CDR3, as DNA: TGTGCTAGTGGTTTGGTACTCGGAGGGGGTCCCTACGAGCAGTACTTC.

The genes are TRBV7-9 and TRBJ2-6, with a possible D match to TRBD2 (6 bases). The CDR3 spans 15 residues. Germline values: CDR1 SEHNR, CDR2 FQNEAQ (reference sequence). V lost 3 bases and J 4 bases, leaving 10 bases between the germline ends. Here the CDR3 reads CASSFGGAGANVLTF. The CDR3 DNA reads TGTGCCAGCAGCTTTGGCGGGGCCGGGGCCAACGTCCTGACTTTC.

This chain connects TRBV11-2 to TRBJ1-5, with 7 nucleotides matching TRBD1. Unmatched junction bases numbered 9, after V lost 4 bases and J lost 0 bases. This CDR3 has 17 amino acids. CDR1 and CDR2 from the germline V gene are SGHAT and FQNNGV. CDR3 loop: CASSSLTGRGSNQPQHF. The CDR3 bases are TGTGCCAGCAGCTCTCTGACAGGGCGAGGTAGCAATCAGCCCCAGCATTTT.